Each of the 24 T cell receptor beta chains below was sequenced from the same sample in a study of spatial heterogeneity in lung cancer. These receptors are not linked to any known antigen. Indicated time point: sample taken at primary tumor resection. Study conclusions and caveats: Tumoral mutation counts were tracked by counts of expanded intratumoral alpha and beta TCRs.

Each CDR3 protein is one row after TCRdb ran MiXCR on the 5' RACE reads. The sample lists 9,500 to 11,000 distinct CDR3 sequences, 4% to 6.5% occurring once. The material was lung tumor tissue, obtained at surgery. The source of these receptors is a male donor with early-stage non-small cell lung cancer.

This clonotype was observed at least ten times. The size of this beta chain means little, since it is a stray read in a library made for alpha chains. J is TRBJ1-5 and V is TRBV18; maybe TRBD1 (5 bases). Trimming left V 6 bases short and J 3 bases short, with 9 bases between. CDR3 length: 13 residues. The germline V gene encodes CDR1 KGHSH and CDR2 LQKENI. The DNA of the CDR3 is TGTGCCAGCTCTTCGGACACCAATCAGCCCCAGCATTTT. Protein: CASSSDTNQPQHF.

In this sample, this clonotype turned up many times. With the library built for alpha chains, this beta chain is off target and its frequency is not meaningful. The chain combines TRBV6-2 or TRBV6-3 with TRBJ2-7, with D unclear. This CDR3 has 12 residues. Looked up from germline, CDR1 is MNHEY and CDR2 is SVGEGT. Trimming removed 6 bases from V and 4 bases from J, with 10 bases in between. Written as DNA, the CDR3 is TGTGCCAGCAGGGATAGAGCGTACGAGCAGTACTTC. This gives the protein CASRDRAYEQYF.

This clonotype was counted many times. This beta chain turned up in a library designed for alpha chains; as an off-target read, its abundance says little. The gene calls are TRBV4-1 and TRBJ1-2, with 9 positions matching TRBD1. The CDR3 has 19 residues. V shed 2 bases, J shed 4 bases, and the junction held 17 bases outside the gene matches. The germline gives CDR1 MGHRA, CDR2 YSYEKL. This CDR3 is CASSQTPPGQGLSSYGYTF. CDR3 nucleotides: TGCGCCAGCAGCCAAACGCCTCCGGGACAGGGACTCTCGAGCTATGGCTACACCTTC.

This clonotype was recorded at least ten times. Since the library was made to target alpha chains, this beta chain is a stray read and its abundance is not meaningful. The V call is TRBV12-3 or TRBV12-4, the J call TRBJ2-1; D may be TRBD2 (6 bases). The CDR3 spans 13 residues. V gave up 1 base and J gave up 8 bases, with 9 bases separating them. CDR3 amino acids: CASSLDREDEQFF. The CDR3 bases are TGTGCCAGCAGTTTAGATAGGGAGGATGAGCAGTTCTTC.

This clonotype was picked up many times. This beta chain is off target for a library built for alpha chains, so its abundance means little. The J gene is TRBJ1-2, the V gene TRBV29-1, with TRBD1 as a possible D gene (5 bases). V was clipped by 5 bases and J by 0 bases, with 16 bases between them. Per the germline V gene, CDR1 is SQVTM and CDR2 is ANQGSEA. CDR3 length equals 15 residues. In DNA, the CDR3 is TGCAGCGTTAAGACAGCGACCACCACTAACTATGGCTACACCTTC. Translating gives CSVKTATTTNYGYTF.

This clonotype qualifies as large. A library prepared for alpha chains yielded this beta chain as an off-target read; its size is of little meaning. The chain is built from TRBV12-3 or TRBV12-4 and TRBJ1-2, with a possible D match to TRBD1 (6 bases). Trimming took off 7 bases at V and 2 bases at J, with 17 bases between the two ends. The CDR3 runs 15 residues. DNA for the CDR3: TGTGCCAGCACCCTAATAACGGGGGGCAACTATGGCTACACCTTC. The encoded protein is CASTLITGGNYGYTF.

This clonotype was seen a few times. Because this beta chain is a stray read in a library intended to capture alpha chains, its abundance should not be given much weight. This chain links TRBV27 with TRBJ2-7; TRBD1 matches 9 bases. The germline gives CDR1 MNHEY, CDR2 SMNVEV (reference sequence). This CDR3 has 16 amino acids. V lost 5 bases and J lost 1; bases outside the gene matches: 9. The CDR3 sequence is CASSLLPQGASYEQYF. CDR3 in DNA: TGTGCCAGCAGTCTCCTGCCACAGGGGGCATCCTACGAGCAGTACTTC.

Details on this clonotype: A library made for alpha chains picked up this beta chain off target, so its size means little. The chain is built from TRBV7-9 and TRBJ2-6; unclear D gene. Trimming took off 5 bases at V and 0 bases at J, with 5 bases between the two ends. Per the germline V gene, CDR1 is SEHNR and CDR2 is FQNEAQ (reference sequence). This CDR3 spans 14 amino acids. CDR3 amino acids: CASSLSSGANVLTF. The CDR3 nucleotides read TGTGCCAGCAGCCTCAGCTCTGGGGCCAACGTCCTGACTTTC. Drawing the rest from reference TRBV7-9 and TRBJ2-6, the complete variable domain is DTGVSQNPRHKITKRGQNVTFRCDPISEHNRLYWYRQTLGQGPEFLTYFQNEAQLEKSRLLSDRFSAERPKGSFSTLEIQRTEQGDSAMYLCASSLSSGANVLTFGAGSRLTVL.

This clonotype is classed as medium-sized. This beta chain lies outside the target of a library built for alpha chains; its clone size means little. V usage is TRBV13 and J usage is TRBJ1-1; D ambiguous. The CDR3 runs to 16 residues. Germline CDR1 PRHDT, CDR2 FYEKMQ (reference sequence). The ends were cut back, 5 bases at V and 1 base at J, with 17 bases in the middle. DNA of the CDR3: TGTGCCAGCAGCCCCCGGATCCGGGCCGGGAACACTGAAGCTTTCTTT. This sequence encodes CASSPRIRAGNTEAFF. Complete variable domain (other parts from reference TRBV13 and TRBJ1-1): AAGVIQSPRHLIKEKRETATLKCYPIPRHDTVYWYQQGPGQDPQFLISFYEKMQSDKGSIPDRFSAQQFSDYHSELNMSSLELGDSALYFCASSPRIRAGNTEAFFGQGTRLTVV.

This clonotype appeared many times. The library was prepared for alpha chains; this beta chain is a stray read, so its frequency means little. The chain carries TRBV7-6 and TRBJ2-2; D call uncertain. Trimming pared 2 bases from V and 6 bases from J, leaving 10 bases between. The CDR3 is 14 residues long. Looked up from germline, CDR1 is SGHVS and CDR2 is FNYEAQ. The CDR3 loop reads CASSLQPGAGELFF. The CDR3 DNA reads TGTGCCAGCAGCTTACAGCCTGGAGCCGGGGAGCTGTTTTTT. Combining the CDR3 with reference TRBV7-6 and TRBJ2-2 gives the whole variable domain GAGVSQSPRYKVTKRGQDVALRCDPISGHVSLYWYRQALGQGPEFLTYFNYEAQQDKSGLPNDRFSAERPEGSISTLTIQRTEQRDSAMYRCASSLQPGAGELFFGEGSRLTVL.

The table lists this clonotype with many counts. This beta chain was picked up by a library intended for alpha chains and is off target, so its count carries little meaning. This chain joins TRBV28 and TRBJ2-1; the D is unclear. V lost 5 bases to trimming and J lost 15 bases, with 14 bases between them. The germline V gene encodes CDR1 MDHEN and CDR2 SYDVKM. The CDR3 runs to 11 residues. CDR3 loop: CASSRTWDRFF. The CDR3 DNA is TGTGCCAGCAGTCGGACCTGGGATCGGTTCTTC.

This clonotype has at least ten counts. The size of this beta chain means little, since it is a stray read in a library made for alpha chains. CDR3 region: CASSLEAGTEAFF. CDR3 nucleotide sequence: TGTGCCAGCAGCTTAGAAGCGGGTACTGAAGCTTTCTTT. The rearrangement uses TRBV7-6 and TRBJ1-1; D gene uncertain. CDR3 length: 13 residues. The ends were cut back, 1 base at V and 5 bases at J, with 8 bases in the middle. CDR1 and CDR2 (germline): SGHVS, FNYEAQ.

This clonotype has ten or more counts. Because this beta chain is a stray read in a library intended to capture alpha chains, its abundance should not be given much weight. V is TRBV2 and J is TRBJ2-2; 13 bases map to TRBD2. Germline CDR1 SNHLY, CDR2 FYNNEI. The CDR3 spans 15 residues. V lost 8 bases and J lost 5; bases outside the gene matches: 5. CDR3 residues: CASSWTSGGTGELFF. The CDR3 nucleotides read TGTGCCAGCTCCTGGACTAGCGGGGGAACCGGGGAGCTGTTTTTT.

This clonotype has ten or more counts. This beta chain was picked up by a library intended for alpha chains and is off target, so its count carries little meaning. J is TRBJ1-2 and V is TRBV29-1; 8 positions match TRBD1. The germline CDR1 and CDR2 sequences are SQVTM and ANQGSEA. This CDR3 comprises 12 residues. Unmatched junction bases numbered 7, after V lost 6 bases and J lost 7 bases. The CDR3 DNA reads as TGCAGCGTCGAGAGGACAGGGCTTGGCTACACCTTC. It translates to CSVERTGLGYTF.

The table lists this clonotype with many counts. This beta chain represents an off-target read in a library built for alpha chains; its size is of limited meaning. This CDR3 reads CASSQGYRTDSYEQYF. The CDR3 nucleotides are TGTGCCAGCAGCCAAGGGTATCGGACAGACTCCTACGAGCAGTACTTC. This chain links TRBV3-1 with TRBJ2-7, with D possibly matching TRBD1 (6 bases). CDR3 length equals 16 residues. V was shortened by 1 base and J by 0 bases, with 13 bases between the two germline ends. Germline V CDR1 and CDR2: LGHDT, YNNKEL (reference sequence).

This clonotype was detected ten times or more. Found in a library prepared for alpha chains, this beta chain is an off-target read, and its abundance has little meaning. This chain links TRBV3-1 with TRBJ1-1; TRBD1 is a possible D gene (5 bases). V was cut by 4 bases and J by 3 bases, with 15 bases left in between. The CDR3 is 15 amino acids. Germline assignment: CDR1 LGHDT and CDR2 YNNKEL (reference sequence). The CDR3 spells CASSRSGKGDTEAFF. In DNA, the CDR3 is TGTGCCAGCAGCCGGTCCGGCAAAGGGGACACTGAAGCTTTCTTT. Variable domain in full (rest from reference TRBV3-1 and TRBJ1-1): DTAVSQTPKYLVTQMGNDKSIKCEQNLGHDTMYWYKQDSKKFLKIMFSYNNKELIINETVPNRFSPKSPDKAHLNLHINSLELGDSAVYFCASSRSGKGDTEAFFGQGTRLTVV.

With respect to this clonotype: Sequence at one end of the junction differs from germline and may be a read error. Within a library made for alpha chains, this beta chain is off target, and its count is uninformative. CDR3 bases: TGTGCCAGTTTACAGGGGTTCGGAGAGACCCAGCACTTC. Protein sequence: CASLQGFGETQHF. The J gene is TRBJ2-5, the V gene TRBV11-2; 7 bases agree with TRBD1. CDR1 SGHAT and CDR2 FQNNGV come from the germline V gene. The length of the CDR3 is 13 residues.

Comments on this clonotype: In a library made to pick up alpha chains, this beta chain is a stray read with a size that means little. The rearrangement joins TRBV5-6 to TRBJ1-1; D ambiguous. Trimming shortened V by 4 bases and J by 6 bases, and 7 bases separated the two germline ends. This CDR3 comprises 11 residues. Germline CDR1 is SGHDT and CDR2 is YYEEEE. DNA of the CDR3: TGTGCCAGCAGCCGAGACGCTGAAGCTTTCTTT. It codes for CASSRDAEAFF.

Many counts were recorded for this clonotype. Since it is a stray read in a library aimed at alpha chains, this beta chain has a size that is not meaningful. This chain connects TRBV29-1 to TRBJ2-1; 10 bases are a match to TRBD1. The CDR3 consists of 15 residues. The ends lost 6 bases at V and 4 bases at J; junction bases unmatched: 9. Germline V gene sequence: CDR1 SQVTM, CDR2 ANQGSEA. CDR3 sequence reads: CSVGGGTGVYNEQFF. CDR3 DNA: TGCAGCGTAGGTGGGGGGACAGGGGTTTACAATGAGCAGTTCTTC.

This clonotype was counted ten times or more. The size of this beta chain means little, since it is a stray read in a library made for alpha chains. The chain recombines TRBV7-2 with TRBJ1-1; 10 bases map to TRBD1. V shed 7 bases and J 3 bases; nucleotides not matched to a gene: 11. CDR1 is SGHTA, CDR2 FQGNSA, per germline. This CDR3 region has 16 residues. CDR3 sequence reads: CASTLSSGTGDTEAFF. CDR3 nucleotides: TGTGCCAGCACCCTATCTTCCGGGACAGGGGACACTGAAGCTTTCTTT.

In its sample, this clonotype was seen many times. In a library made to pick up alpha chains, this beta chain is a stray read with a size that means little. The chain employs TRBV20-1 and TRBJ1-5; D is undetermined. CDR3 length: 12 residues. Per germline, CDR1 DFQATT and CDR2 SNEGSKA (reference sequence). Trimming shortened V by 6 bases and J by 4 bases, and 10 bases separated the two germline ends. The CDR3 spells CSARTLNQPQHF. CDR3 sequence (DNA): TGCAGTGCGAGGACCCTTAATCAGCCCCAGCATTTT.

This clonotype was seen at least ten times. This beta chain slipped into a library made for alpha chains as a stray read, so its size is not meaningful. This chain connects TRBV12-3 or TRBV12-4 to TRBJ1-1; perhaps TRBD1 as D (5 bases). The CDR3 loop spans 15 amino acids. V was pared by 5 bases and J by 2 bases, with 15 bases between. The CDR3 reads CASSPQTATNTEAFF. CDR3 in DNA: TGTGCCAGCAGTCCCCAGACAGCCACTAACACTGAAGCTTTCTTT.

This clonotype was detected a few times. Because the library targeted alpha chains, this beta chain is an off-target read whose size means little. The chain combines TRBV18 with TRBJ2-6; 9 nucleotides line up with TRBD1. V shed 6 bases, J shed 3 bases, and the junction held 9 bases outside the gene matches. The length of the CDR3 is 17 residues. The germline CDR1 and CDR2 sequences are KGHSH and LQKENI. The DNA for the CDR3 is TGTGCCAGCTCGCCCGGGACAGGGTATTATGGGGCCAACGTCCTGACTTTC. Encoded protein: CASSPGTGYYGANVLTF. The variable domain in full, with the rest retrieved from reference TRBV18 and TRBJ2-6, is NAGVMQNPRHLVRRRGQEARLRCSPMKGHSHVYWYRQLPEEGLKFMVYLQKENIIDESGMPKERFSAEFPKEGPSILRIQQVVRGDSAAYFCASSPGTGYYGANVLTFGAGSRLTVL.

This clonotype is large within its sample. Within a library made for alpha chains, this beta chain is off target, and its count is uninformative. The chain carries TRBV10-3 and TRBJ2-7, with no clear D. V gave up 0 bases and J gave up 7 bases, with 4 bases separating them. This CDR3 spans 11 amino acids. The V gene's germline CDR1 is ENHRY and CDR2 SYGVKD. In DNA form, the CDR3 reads TGTGCCATCAGTGAGTCGGTGGAGCAGTACTTC. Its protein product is CAISESVEQYF.